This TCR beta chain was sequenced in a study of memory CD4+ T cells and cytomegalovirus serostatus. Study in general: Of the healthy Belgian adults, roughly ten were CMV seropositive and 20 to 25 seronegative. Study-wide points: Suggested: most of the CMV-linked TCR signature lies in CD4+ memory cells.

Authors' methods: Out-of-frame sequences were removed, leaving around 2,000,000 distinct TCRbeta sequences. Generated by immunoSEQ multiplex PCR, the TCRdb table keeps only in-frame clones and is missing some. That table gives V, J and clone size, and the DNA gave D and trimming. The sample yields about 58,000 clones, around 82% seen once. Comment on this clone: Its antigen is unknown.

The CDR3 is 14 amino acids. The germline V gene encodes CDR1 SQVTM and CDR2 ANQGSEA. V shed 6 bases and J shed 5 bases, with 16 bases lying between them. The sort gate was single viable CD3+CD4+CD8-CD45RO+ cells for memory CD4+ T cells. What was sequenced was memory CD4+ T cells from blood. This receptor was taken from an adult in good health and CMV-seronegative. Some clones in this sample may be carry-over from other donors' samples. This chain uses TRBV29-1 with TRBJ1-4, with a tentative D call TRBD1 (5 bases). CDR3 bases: TGCAGCGTCCTCACCGGGGGGGTCAATGAAAAACTGTTTTTT. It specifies CSVLTGGVNEKLFF.